A selection of T cell receptor beta chains follows, all from one sample in a study of cytomegalovirus exposure and HLA in healthy donors. This table comes from immunoSEQ multiplex PCR, and its TCRdb copy is limited to in-frame clones, with some not included. The table lists about 200,000 clones, 12% of them singletons. The sequenced sample consisted of PBMCs. These receptors were taken from a man between 50 and 59 years old in good health and CMV-seropositive. The CDR3 runs from the conserved cysteine through the conserved F or W. D genes are given only for firm matches. Clone size is given for some rows only: seen once, a few or many times, or a class if the clone is expanded.

>.|TRBD1|TRBV9|TRBJ2-1
CASSVEGTGSVNEQFF
TGTGCCAGCAGCGTAGAAGGGACAGGGAGTGTGAATGAGCAGTTCTTC
>few|.|TRBV11-3|TRBJ1-2
CASSFRGEDGYTF
TGTGCCAGCAGCTTCCGGGGGGAGGATGGCTACACCTTC
>few|TRBD1|TRBV15|TRBJ1-5
CATSRGDRGRGNQPQHF
TGTGCCACCAGCAGAGGGGACAGGGGACGAGGCAATCAGCCCCAGCATTTT
>few|.|TRBV5-4|TRBJ2-2
CASSFRARTGELFF
TGTGCCAGCAGCTTCAGGGCTAGGACCGGGGAGCTGTTTTTT
>few|TRBD1|TRBV2|TRBJ1-1
CASRQGAPEAFF
TGTGCCAGCAGGCAGGGGGCCCCTGAAGCTTTCTTT
>.|.|TRBV7-7|TRBJ2-2
CASSLAPNTGELFF
TGTGCTAGCAGCTTAGCCCCAAACACCGGGGAGCTGTTTTTT
>.|TRBD2|TRBV11-3|TRBJ2-2
CASKGGVNTGELFF
TGTGCCAGCAAGGGAGGGGTGAACACCGGGGAGCTGTTTTTT
>.|.|TRBV20-1|TRBJ1-5
CSASDGQAQHF
TGCAGTGCTAGTGACGGTCAGGCCCAGCATTTT
>.|TRBD1|TRBV7-9|TRBJ1-2
CASSLGQGVRGYTF
TGTGCCAGCAGCTTAGGTCAGGGGGTACGCGGCTACACCTTC
>.|TRBD1|TRBV5-3|TRBJ1-5
CARSLKGVRQGFNQPQHF
TGTGCCAGAAGCTTAAAGGGAGTTAGACAGGGCTTCAATCAGCCCCAGCATTTT
>.|.|TRBV5-1|TRBJ2-5
CASSLRTQETQYF
TGCGCCAGCAGCTTGAGAACTCAAGAGACCCAGTACTTC
>few|.|TRBV19|TRBJ1-5
CASSIGWRENQPQHF
TGTGCCAGTAGTATAGGTTGGAGGGAGAATCAGCCCCAGCATTTT
>.|TRBD1|TRBV7-9|TRBJ1-2
CASSQITGAPGGYTF
TGTGCCAGCAGCCAAATCACAGGGGCGCCAGGAGGCTACACCTTC
>few|.|TRBV16|TRBJ2-3
CASSQPSVADTQYF
TGTGCCAGCAGCCAGCCTTCGGTTGCAGATACGCAGTATTTT
>few|.|TRBV5-1|TRBJ2-7
CASSKEIGTYEQYF
TGCGCCAGCAGCAAAGAAATAGGGACTTACGAGCAGTACTTC
>.|.|TRBV19|TRBJ2-7
CASSMPGRESYEQYF
TGTGCCAGTAGTATGCCCGGCAGGGAATCCTACGAGCAGTACTTC
>.|.|TRBV29-1|TRBJ2-1
CSTHPPGYNEQFF
TGCAGCACCCACCCCCCAGGGTACAATGAGCAGTTCTTC
>.|.|TRBV7-2|TRBJ1-2
CASSGTPTNYGYTF
TGTGCCAGCAGCGGGACACCCACTAACTATGGCTACACCTTC
>.|TRBD2|TRBV7-9|TRBJ2-5
CASSWGGEETQYF
TGTGCCAGCAGCTGGGGAGGGGAAGAGACCCAGTACTTC
>.|.|TRBV7-2|TRBJ2-6
CASLRSGAGANVLTF
TGTGCCAGCTTAAGGTCGGGAGCTGGGGCCAACGTCCTGACTTTC
>.|.|TRBV7-2|TRBJ2-7
CASSRTSSDEQYF
TGTGCCAGCAGCCGTACATCTAGCGACGAGCAGTACTTC
>.|TRBD1|TRBV5-1|TRBJ2-5
CASSLGQGVRETQYF
TGCGCCAGCAGCTTGGGACAGGGAGTAAGGGAGACCCAGTACTTC
>once|.|TRBV29-1|TRBJ1-2
CSVRTDNNYGYTF
TGCAGCGTTAGGACAGATAACAACTATGGCTACACCTTC
>.|TRBD1|TRBV9|TRBJ1-2
CASSVEDRGLYGYTF
TGTGCCAGCAGCGTAGAAGACAGGGGGCTGTATGGCTACACCTTC
>few|.|TRBV2|TRBJ2-3
CASSEGGGGTDTQYF
TGTGCCAGCAGTGAGGGCGGAGGGGGCACAGATACGCAGTATTTT
>few|TRBD2|TRBV2|TRBJ2-2
CASSRTGLAVANTGELFF
TGTGCCAGCAGCCGAACAGGACTAGCAGTCGCGAACACCGGGGAGCTGTTTTTT
>few|.|TRBV6-4|TRBJ1-1
CASSTGVSTEAFF
TGTGCCAGCAGTACGGGGGTATCCACTGAAGCTTTCTTT
>.|.|TRBV28|TRBJ1-4
CASSLGGLDEKLFF
TGTGCCAGCAGTTTAGGAGGCTTGGATGAAAAACTGTTTTTT
>.|TRBD1|TRBV19|TRBJ1-1
CASRRGGSNTEAFF
TGTGCCAGTAGAAGAGGGGGCAGCAACACTGAAGCTTTCTTT
>.|.|TRBV21-1|TRBJ2-1
CASSGYVEDIVGEQFF
TGTGCCAGCAGCGGATACGTGGAGGATATAGTCGGAGAGCAGTTCTTC
>.|TRBD1|TRBV18|TRBJ1-5
CASSPRGQSNQPQHF
TGTGCCAGCTCACCAAGGGGGCAGAGCAATCAGCCCCAGCATTTT
>few|TRBD1|TRBV7-8|TRBJ1-4
CASSRNRQGVEKLFF
TGTGCCAGCAGCAGAAATAGGCAGGGGGTGGAAAAACTGTTTTTT
>.|.|TRBV14|TRBJ1-1
CASSHTGTRNTEAFF
TGTGCCAGCAGCCACACAGGGACGAGGAACACTGAAGCTTTCTTT
>few|.|TRBV4-2|TRBJ2-7
CASSPGAHEQYF
TGTGCCAGCAGCCCGGGAGCCCACGAGCAGTACTTC
>.|TRBD1|TRBV5-1|TRBJ2-3
CASSLFGTGSTDTQYF
TGCGCCAGCAGCTTGTTCGGGACAGGGTCCACAGATACGCAGTATTTT
>.|.|TRBV4-2|TRBJ2-7
CASSPAGSGEQYF
TGTGCCAGCAGTCCCGCCGGGTCGGGGGAGCAGTACTTC
>.|.|TRBV6-6|TRBJ2-7
CASSYDARQLSYEQYF
TGTGCCAGCAGTTACGACGCACGACAGCTCTCCTACGAGCAGTACTTC
>.|.|TRBV6-5|TRBJ1-3
CASTTGIGTIYF
TGTGCCAGCACCACGGGGATCGGCACCATATATTTT
>.|.|TRBV5-8|TRBJ2-7
CASSLDSTSYEQYF
TGTGCCAGCAGCCTAGACAGCACCTCCTACGAGCAGTACTTC
>few|.|TRBV5-1|TRBJ2-5
CASSKAGTQETQYF
TGCGCCAGCAGCAAGGCGGGAACTCAAGAGACCCAGTACTTC
>few|TRBD1|TRBV2|TRBJ2-1
CASRGGNHNEQFF
TGTGCCAGCCGAGGGGGCAATCACAATGAGCAGTTCTTC
>.|.|TRBV5-4|TRBJ1-5
CASSHSGQSNQPQHF
TGTGCCAGCAGCCACTCGGGACAAAGCAATCAGCCCCAGCATTTT